Reported below is one T cell receptor beta chain. As originally analysed: It was from reference gene primer amplification that nucleated cell counts were estimated. The table came from immunoSEQ multiplex PCR; TCRdb's copy has only in-frame clones and leaves some out. That table is the source of V, J and clone size, and D and trimming were worked out from the DNA. The table shows 100,000 or so clones, with approximately 82% occurring only once. This CDR3 has 16 amino acids. Trimming took 1 base from V and 5 from J, leaving 15 bases between them. Germline V lookup: CDR1 LNHNV, CDR2 YYDKDF (reference sequence). The data derive from a study of blood T cell repertoires in COVID-19. The overall study: Samples of COVID-19 (acute and convalescent) were obtained from the United States, Italy and Spain. The cDNA or gDNA used as material had been derived from T cells, B-cell-depleted T cells, or PBMCs.

The chain links TRBV15 to TRBJ1-5; D gene unclear. The specimen was peripheral blood. The clonotype comes from a man aged 55 to 70 with active or convalescent COVID-19. The CDR3: CATSRVPQIEDQPQHF. CDR3 DNA sequence: TGTGCCACCAGCAGAGTCCCGCAAATAGAGGATCAGCCCCAGCATTTT.